The T cell receptor beta chain under discussion was sequenced for a study of cytomegalovirus exposure and HLA in healthy donors (dated by TCRdb to the late 2010s). The study in broad terms: In an earlier analysis of roughly 590 of the donors, 250 to 300 Gb of sequence data and 100 million or so unique TCR beta sequences from 150 million to 200 million T cells were reported. An early release covering roughly 580 HLA-typed donors comprised around 300 gigabases of sequencing data and around 80 million unique TCR sequences. Among the roughly 410 genotyped donors, about 85% belonged to the genetic ancestry cluster associated with self-reported Caucasian donors. The study aimed to test whether cataloging public T cell receptors could reveal signatures of past pathogen exposure. The study used immunosequencing to profile the T cell repertoires of under 700 subjects and linked those repertoires to cytomegalovirus serostatus. In addition to the first cohort of about 650 subjects, a separate validation cohort of some 120 different subjects was used. The study combined high-throughput TCR immunosequencing, statistical association of individual TCRs with disease status, and machine learning to predict cytomegalovirus infection status. A later analysis re-examined previously published TCR beta repertoires from more than 650 donors and added high-resolution HLA genotyping to investigate patterns of TCR occurrence. Rather than drawing on any new phenotypic data, the later analysis identified candidate immune exposures from TCR beta sequences and the way those sequences occurred across donors. To decide whether each TCR beta V gene segment behaved as functional or pseudogenic, an earlier analysis of fewer than 750 of the donors relied on high-throughput TCR beta sequencing. Donor age, sex, ethnicity and CMV serostatus were compiled together with the repertoire data. A later genetic analysis took genome-wide SNP genotypes for about 65% of the roughly 670 donors and used that subset as a discovery cohort. Every discovery cohort repertoire had been produced on one sequencing platform. HLA typing covered class I and class II loci at four-digit resolution. The number of typed donors differed by locus: 629-630 for A, B, C, DRB1 and DQB1; 522 for DQA1; roughly 600 for DPA1; and around 490 for DPB1. Five DR-DQ haplotypes were handled as single units for association and clustering because linkage in the cohort was strong. Among some 410 genotyped donors of the cohort, an average of 235,054 unique TCR beta nucleotide sequences were sequenced per donor, approximately 20% of them non-productive. The paper as a whole reports these results and caveats: The authors suggested that the approach could potentially be extended to other disease states and immunological phenotypes. In vitro tests confirmed that a few of the cytomegalovirus-associated TCR beta chains recognize cytomegalovirus antigens. The cohort was sequenced for TCR beta chains only, and without alpha or paired-chain data the features that could be detected were limited. Roughly uniform sequencing depth across donors was assumed in presence/absence analyses, although this assumption may not hold. Linkage disequilibrium might explain the correlated functional status among segregating V segments, but an unknown experimental factor could not be excluded. V-gene and J-gene trimming of TCR beta chains was associated with a missense DCLRE1C variant in a later genetic analysis, and the association was replicated in an independent cohort. For the cohort, immune exposure information was limited to CMV serostatus. Strong co-occurrence of HLA alleles, especially DR and DQ, made assigning TCR associations to individual alleles difficult. In a later analysis, several top co-occurrence clusters were reported to appear linked to parvovirus B19, influenza, CMV and Epstein-Barr virus. A further reported finding was that TCR beta sequences accurately predicted the HLA-A and HLA-B alleles for most subjects in the first cohort. A later analysis associated roughly 17,000 TCR beta sequences with specific HLA alleles at a false discovery rate of 0.05. About 17 rarely observed V segments, including chromosome 9 orphons, were excluded from the earlier analysis of approximately 500 of the donors because counts were too low. In a later analysis, TCR association rates were found to vary across HLA loci, with the most associated TCRs seen for DRB1 alleles and the fewest for HLA-C alleles. A later analysis found that most CMV-associated TCR beta chains appeared HLA-restricted, with HLA associations seemingly driven largely by CMV exposure. The sequencing pipeline was judged likely to have produced a cluster of highly shared sequence variants as a technical artifact. In an earlier analysis of around 600 of the donors, most TCR beta V segments appeared in productive rearrangements about 90% or about 30% of the time, broadly matching IMGT annotations. The 87-base-pair reads could not distinguish some IMGT-functional V segments, including TRBV6-2 and TRBV6-3, so those segments were excluded. Compared with equally common non-associated chains, HLA-associated TCR beta chains in a later analysis were more clonally expanded and had lower generation probabilities. HLA typing was unavailable for some donors at each locus, so association tests used only the typed subset. The study gave a list of 150 to 200 TCR beta chains associated with cytomegalovirus. While some public TCRs were present in many individuals, most TCR sequences turned up only very rarely across donors. According to a later genetic analysis, donors in an Asian-associated ancestry cluster had fewer N-insertions in productive TCRs than the approximately 630-donor mean. The classifier was reported to diagnose cytomegalovirus status with high specificity and sensitivity in both the original and validation cohorts.

A note on this clone: This receptor's antigen is unknown.

Library method: the immunoSEQ multiplex PCR assay. For the multiplex PCR, a mixture combining 60 forward primers for TCR Vbeta segments and 13 reverse primers for TCR Jbeta segments was used. A multiplex PCR assay on genomic DNA amplified the CDR3 region of rearranged TCR beta genes. The amplified TCR beta libraries were sequenced on the Illumina HiSeq System as 87-base-pair reads. In the paper's pipeline: Across the 600 to 700 repertoires, a later analysis counted approximately 75 million unique TCR beta chains, 9 million to 14 million of which were shared by at least two donors. A nearest-neighbor algorithm error-corrected the raw reads and collapsed the reads into unique sequences, merging closely related sequences to remove PCR and sequencing errors. CDR3 sequences were aligned to IMGT reference sequences to assign V, D and J gene segments. For a sequence to be retained, a match of at least six nucleotides to both a V gene segment and a J gene segment was required. A rearrangement counted as productive if the CDR3 had no stop codons and remained in frame with V and J, and every other rearrangement counted as non-productive. CDR3 was defined by IMGT convention, running from the second conserved V-encoded cysteine to the conserved J-encoded phenylalanine. The earlier analysis of 500 to 650 of the donors excluded any sequence lacking an unambiguous match to a single V gene segment. In an earlier analysis of 450 to 700 of the donors, V segments were called functional above 56.7% productive rearrangements and were called segregating when the between-donor standard deviation exceeded 5%. A statistical classification framework was developed to diagnose cytomegalovirus status using the catalog of TCR beta chain sequences. V and J gene assignment, in a later analysis, came from comparing TCR nucleotide sequences with IMGT/GENE-DB human TR gene sequences. A later analysis assigned CDR3 sequences and most-parsimonious VDJ recombination scenarios with the TCRdist pipeline. A later analysis defined each TCR beta chain by its CDR3 amino acid sequence plus V-gene family, and excluded reads lacking a unique V-gene family. A later analysis removed 550 to 650 highly shared, low-generation-probability nucleotide sequences to deal with suspected cross-contamination and a sequencing artifact. In a later analysis, a clonal expansion index for each public chain was calculated from normalized within-repertoire ranks of inferred template counts. In a later analysis, generation probabilities were computed with a VDJ recombination model fitted to out-of-frame rearrangements, and the resulting probabilities were checked against IGoR. In a later analysis, hypergeometric tests were used to score TCR-TCR, TCR-HLA and TCR-CMV co-occurrence, with a repertoire-size bias correction applied to TCR pairs. In a later analysis, false discovery rates were estimated by permuting HLA or CMV assignments 20 times. A later analysis grouped co-occurring TCRs with DBSCAN, adding TCRdist sequence similarity when clustering within HLA-allele-positive subsets. Repertoires with fewer than 30,000 or more than 120,000 public chains were left out of co-occurrence clustering, as were roughly five repertoires with anomalous nucleotide sharing. Drawn from immuneACCESS, this table holds only the in-frame rearrangements with V and J called that TCRdb kept. Clones are partly lost; checked studies trace under half to an unresolved V gene and leave the rest unexplained. V, J and clone size are those of that table, while D and trimming were read from the DNA. This sample's clone table shows 200,000 or so clones. Around 0.74% of the sample is in the top ten clones.

The cohort comprised fewer than 750 healthy bone marrow donors. All cohort members were sampled while nominally healthy, although unrecorded immune exposures were likely present. The donor tested CMV seronegative and was one of the 352 seronegative cohort members. Each donor provided a peripheral blood sample, and peripheral blood mononuclear cells were used for TCR beta sequencing. The Qiagen DNeasy Blood Extraction Kit was used to extract genomic DNA from the blood cell samples. From the germline V gene, CDR1 is SGHVS and CDR2 is FNYEAQ. Trimming takes 5 bases off V and 6 bases off J; junction bases not matched to a gene: 9. From its cysteine to its phenylalanine, the CDR3 spans 14 amino acids. Only the CDR3 part of the read is kept: 42 bases, read in frame from the first base.

The chain employs TRBV7-6 and TRBJ2-5; 7 middle bases align to TRBD2. The sample was PBMCs. This sequence originates from a boy younger than 18 in good health and CMV-seronegative. CDR3 sequence: CASSPLAGLQTQYF. The sequenced DNA is TGTGCCAGCAGCCCGCTCGCGGGACTACAGACCCAGTACTTC.